These 25 T cell receptor beta chains originate from one sample sequenced in a study of T cells in tumors after PD-1 blockade. TCRdb's table, derived via immunoSEQ multiplex PCR, lists solely in-frame clones and lacks some. The data hold 9,000 to 15,000 clones, with about 60% observed a single time. Sequences were derived from tumor tissue, sampled before anti-PD-1 treatment. These receptors came from a human donor with basal cell carcinoma.

The chain joins TRBV19 to TRBJ2-3; 12 bases align to TRBD1. In germline, CDR1 is LNHDA, CDR2 SQIVND (reference sequence). This CDR3 region has 16 residues. Trimming cost V 4 bases and J 3 bases; bases outside gene matches: 5. The CDR3 coding sequence is TGTGCCAGTAGTACCCGGGACAGGGGGCGGACAGATACGCAGTATTTT. It translates to CASSTRDRGRTDTQYF.

CDR3 loop: CASSKAPGRKFLYQESEFF. In nucleotides, the CDR3 is TGTGCCAGCAGCAAAGCCCCAGGCCGTAAATTCCTCTACCAAGAGTCGGAGTTCTTC. This chain joins TRBV21-1 and TRBJ2-1; TRBD1 is taken as the D call from the table, unchecked against the DNA. TRBV21-1 constitutes a pseudogene. The CDR3 totals 19 residues.

This chain uses TRBV11-1 with TRBJ2-7; 8 bases agree with TRBD1. The V segment lost 1 base and the J segment 5 bases; nucleotides outside the gene matches: 7. This CDR3 is built from 15 residues. Per the germline V gene, CDR1 is SGHAT and CDR2 is FQDESV (reference sequence). The CDR3 DNA sequence: TGTGCCAGCAGCTTAGAAGGGACAGGTAGCGACGAGCAGTACTTC. Protein: CASSLEGTGSDEQYF.

This clone is deemed medium-sized. V is TRBV6-5 and J is TRBJ2-5; D is tentatively TRBD1 or TRBD2 (6 bases each). V was pared by 8 bases and J by 5 bases, with 18 bases between. CDR1 and CDR2 from the germline V gene are MNHEY and SVGAGI. CDR3 length equals 14 residues. CDR3 residues: CASWIPGASETQYF. CDR3 in DNA: TGTGCCAGCTGGATTCCGGGGGCTTCTGAGACCCAGTACTTC.

By sample fraction, this clone is medium-sized (0.01 to 0.1%). The gene calls are TRBV27 and TRBJ1-2, with 8 nucleotides matching TRBD1. Per germline, CDR1 MNHEY and CDR2 SMNVEV (reference sequence). This CDR3 spans 14 amino acids. V trimming: 6 bases; J trimming: 0 bases; junction bases outside the gene matches: 3. The CDR3 region is CASRTQGANYGYTF. The DNA of the CDR3 is TGTGCCAGCAGGACACAGGGGGCTAACTATGGCTACACCTTC.

The gene calls are TRBV6-5 and TRBJ1-4, with D possibly being TRBD1 (6 bases). This CDR3 region has 16 residues. Trimming cost V 3 bases and J 8 bases, with 19 bases left between them. CDR1 is MNHEY and CDR2 is SVGAGI in the germline V gene. CDR3 region: CASSYKRVGANEKLFF. The CDR3 coding sequence is TGTGCCAGCAGTTATAAGAGGGTGGGGGCCAACGAAAAACTGTTTTTT.

By sample share, this clone is medium-sized. V usage is TRBV2 and J usage is TRBJ2-7, with 9 bases fitting TRBD1. J was trimmed by 4 bases and V by 2 bases; bases with no gene match: 6. The CDR3 runs 15 residues. CDR1 is SNHLY and CDR2 is FYNNEI in the germline V gene. CDR3 sequence reads: CASSESRDREYEQYF. The CDR3 DNA reads as TGTGCCAGCAGTGAATCTAGGGACAGGGAGTACGAGCAGTACTTC.

The CDR3 here is CASGQSERYNEQFF. The CDR3 DNA reads as TGTGCCAGCGGTCAAAGCGAACGCTACAATGAGCAGTTCTTC. The chain combines TRBV2 with TRBJ2-1; no clear D gene. Germline V gives CDR1 SNHLY, CDR2 FYNNEI. The CDR3 is made up of 14 amino acids. Trimming cost V 8 bases and J 3 bases, with 14 bases left between them.

The rearrangement links TRBV6-6 to TRBJ2-2; 9 bases align to TRBD1. The CDR3 totals 16 residues. V lost 6 bases, J lost 1 base, and 6 bases stayed unmatched. Germline values: CDR1 MNHNY, CDR2 SVGAGI (reference sequence). CDR3 amino acids: CASSPRTGVNTGELFF. The CDR3 bases are TGTGCCAGCAGCCCCAGGACAGGGGTGAACACCGGGGAGCTGTTTTTT.

The V gene is TRBV6-9, the J gene TRBJ2-2; no clear D. V was cut by 4 bases and J by 4 bases, with 10 bases left in between. Germline CDR1 MNHGY, CDR2 SVAAGI. The CDR3 extends over 14 amino acids. The CDR3 DNA sequence: TGTGCCAGCAGTTCTAGAGCTCTCACCGGGGAGCTGTTTTTT. Translated, it gives CASSSRALTGELFF.

This clone occurred a few times. CDR3 residues: CASSSGERNQPQHF. The DNA for the CDR3 is TGCGCCAGCAGCTCAGGGGAACGCAATCAGCCCCAGCATTTT. The gene calls are TRBV5-1 and TRBJ1-5, with D possibly TRBD1 on 6 matching bases. The CDR3 runs to 14 residues. Germline loops: CDR1 SGHRS, CDR2 YFSETQ. V shed 3 bases and J shed 2 bases, with 9 bases lying between them.

This clone is medium-sized in the sample. The chain has TRBV7-9 and TRBJ2-2, with 12 positions matching TRBD2. Germline CDR1 and CDR2: SEHNR and FQNEAQ (reference sequence). V lost 2 bases to trimming and J lost 3 bases; unmatched junction nucleotides: 7. The CDR3 covers 18 residues. In DNA, the CDR3 is TGTGCCAGCAGCTTATCTAGCGGGGGGGCCGTTGACACCGGGGAGCTGTTTTTT. This translates into CASSLSSGGAVDTGELFF.

This chain joins TRBV15 and TRBJ2-1; TRBD2 aligns across 13 bases. The CDR3 has 17 residues. Germline CDR1 is LNHNV and CDR2 is YYDKDF (reference sequence). V dropped 6 bases and J dropped 10; count of bases not matched to a gene: 15. CDR3 in DNA: TGTGCCACCAGTCCAGTAATCGGACTAGCGGGGGCACAAGAGCAGTTCTTC. Protein product: CATSPVIGLAGAQEQFF.

The sample holds a few counts of this clone. The chain employs TRBV7-2 and TRBJ2-1, with D maybe TRBD2 (6 bases). Trimming pared 1 base from V and 8 bases from J, leaving 18 bases between. This CDR3 has 16 residues. Germline-derived CDR1 and CDR2 are SGHTA and FQGNSA. The CDR3 here is CASSLDGGTRYDEQFF. In DNA, the CDR3 is TGTGCCAGCAGCTTAGATGGCGGGACGAGGTACGATGAGCAGTTCTTC. The full variable domain, in which reference TRBV7-2 and TRBJ2-1 provide the parts outside the CDR3, is GAGVSQSPSNKVTEKGKDVELRCDPISGHTALYWYRQSLGQGLEFLIYFQGNSAPDKSGLPSDRFSAERTGGSVSTLTIQRTQQEDSAVYLCASSLDGGTRYDEQFFGPGTRLTVL.

This clone is termed medium-sized. The chain links TRBV28 to TRBJ2-3; 9 bases map to TRBD2. Germline assignment: CDR1 MDHEN and CDR2 SYDVKM. The CDR3 is 14 amino acids. Trimming took 7 bases from V and 0 from J; bases not matched to a gene: 2. The CDR3 coding sequence is TGTGCCAGCAACCTAGCGGGGAGCACAGATACGCAGTATTTT. Translating it yields CASNLAGSTDTQYF.

The V and J genes are TRBV2 and TRBJ2-1; 7 bases match TRBD2. The CDR3 sequence is 14 residues long. The germline V gene has CDR1 SNHLY and CDR2 FYNNEI. V lost 7 bases and J lost 8; bases outside the gene matches: 11. The CDR3 DNA reads as TGTGCCAGCATCCCGAGGGACTACAGCGATGAGCAGTTCTTC. Protein sequence: CASIPRDYSDEQFF.

This clone was recorded a few times. The genes are TRBV5-6 and TRBJ2-3; 7 bases fit TRBD2. V was clipped by 3 bases and J by 2 bases; unmatched bases: 12. This CDR3 region has 17 residues. The germline CDR1 and CDR2 sequences are SGHDT and YYEEEE. The CDR3 bases are TGTGCCAGCAGCTCGTTAAGGGGCGGGGGTTCCACAGATACGCAGTATTTT. Amino acids: CASSSLRGGGSTDTQYF.

The rearrangement joins TRBV4-3 to TRBJ2-7; TRBD2 matches 12 bases. Germline V CDR1 and CDR2: LGHNA, YSLEER. The junction had 8 bases not matched to a gene; V was cut back by 0 bases and J by 5 bases. The CDR3 has 17 residues. The DNA of the CDR3 is TGCGCCAGCAGCCAAGAAGCCGCTAGCGGGGGGGCCCACGAGCAGTACTTC. This translates into CASSQEAASGGAHEQYF.

This clone was seen a handful of times. The V and J genes are TRBV3-1 (or the pseudogene TRBV3-2) and TRBJ2-3, with 9 bases matching TRBD1. The ends lost 3 bases at V and 3 bases at J; junction bases unmatched: 4. Per the germline V gene, CDR1 is LGHDT and CDR2 is YNNKEL (reference sequence). This CDR3 has 15 amino acids. CDR3 in amino acids: CASSHGTGWTDTQYF. In nucleotides, the CDR3 is TGTGCCAGCAGCCACGGGACAGGGTGGACAGATACGCAGTATTTT.

As to this clone: This may be a read error, as it is one base from a much larger clone. The chain carries TRBV4-2 and TRBJ2-4; tentatively, D is TRBD1 or TRBD2 (5 bases each). V lost 4 bases to trimming and J lost 3 bases, with 16 bases between them. The CDR3 runs to 16 residues. The germline V gene has CDR1 LGHNA and CDR2 YNFKEQ. The CDR3 loop reads CASSLSREQGKNIQYF. The CDR3 DNA follows: TGTGCCAGCAGCCTCTCCAGGGAGCAGGGCAAAAACATTCAGTACTTC.

This clone is classed as medium-sized. V usage is TRBV7-8 and J usage is TRBJ2-1; TRBD2 matches at 15 bases. V was clipped by 5 bases and J by 2 bases; unmatched bases: 4. The CDR3 length is 17 residues. The V gene's germline CDR1 is SGHVS and CDR2 FQNEAQ. The CDR3 DNA follows: TGTGCCAGCAGCCCAGGACTAGCGGGGGGGCCCTACAATGAGCAGTTCTTC. Translation: CASSPGLAGGPYNEQFF.

The rearrangement links TRBV9 to TRBJ1-3, with unresolved D. Between the trimmed V and J ends, which lost 1 base and 0 bases, there was a span of 8 bases. The CDR3 is made up of 15 amino acids. Germline lookup yields CDR1 SGDLS and CDR2 YYNGEE. CDR3 region: CASSVRDLSGNTIYF. Written as DNA, the CDR3 is TGTGCCAGCAGCGTACGTGACCTCTCTGGAAACACCATATATTTT.

There are a few counts of this clone. The rearrangement uses TRBV3-1 (or the pseudogene TRBV3-2) and TRBJ1-2; weak D call: TRBD1 (6 bases). CDR1 is LGHDT, CDR2 YNNKEL, per germline (reference sequence). V was shortened by 1 base and J by 4 bases, with 16 bases between the two germline ends. The CDR3 length is 16 residues. The CDR3 nucleotides read TGTGCCAGCAGCCAAGGCACAGGGACTGTTATCTATGGCTACACCTTC. Protein product: CASSQGTGTVIYGYTF.

The chain carries TRBV27 and TRBJ1-5, with D unresolved. The CDR3 is made up of 13 amino acids. CDR1 and CDR2 from the germline V gene are MNHEY and SMNVEV (reference sequence). Trimming removed 2 bases from V and 6 bases from J, with 8 bases in between. CDR3 bases: TGTGCCAGCAGTTTAGTGTGGGGTCAGCCCCAGCATTTT. This sequence encodes CASSLVWGQPQHF.

The chain combines TRBV7-8 with TRBJ1-4, with TRBD1 identical over 7 bases. The CDR3 totals 15 residues. V lost 4 bases and J lost 10; bases outside the gene matches: 12. Germline V gene sequence: CDR1 SGHVS, CDR2 FQNEAQ. The CDR3 nucleotides read TGTGCCAGCAGCTCCCGGGACAGAACTACTCGAAAACTGTTTTTT. This encodes CASSSRDRTTRKLFF.